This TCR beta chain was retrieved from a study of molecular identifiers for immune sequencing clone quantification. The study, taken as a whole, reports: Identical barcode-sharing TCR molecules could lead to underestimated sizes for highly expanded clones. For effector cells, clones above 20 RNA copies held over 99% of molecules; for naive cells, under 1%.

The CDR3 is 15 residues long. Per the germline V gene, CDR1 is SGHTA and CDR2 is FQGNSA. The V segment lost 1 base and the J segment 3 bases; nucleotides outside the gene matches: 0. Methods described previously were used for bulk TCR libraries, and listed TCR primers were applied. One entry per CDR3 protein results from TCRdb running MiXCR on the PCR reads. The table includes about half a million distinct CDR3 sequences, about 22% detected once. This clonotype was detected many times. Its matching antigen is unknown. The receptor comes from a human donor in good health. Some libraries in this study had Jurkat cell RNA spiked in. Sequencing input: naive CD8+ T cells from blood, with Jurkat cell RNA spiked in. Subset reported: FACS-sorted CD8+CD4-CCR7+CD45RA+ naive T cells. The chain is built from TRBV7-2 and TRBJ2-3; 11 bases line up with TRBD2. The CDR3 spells CASSLGLAGTDTQYF. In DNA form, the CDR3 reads TGTGCCAGCAGCTTAGGACTAGCGGGAACAGATACGCAGTATTTT.